This T cell receptor beta chain appears in the sequencing data of a study of blood T cell repertoires in COVID-19 (dated by TCRdb to 2018 to 2021). As for the study more broadly: The collaborator samples originated in the United States, Italy and Spain and spanned the acute and convalescent phases of COVID-19. The prospective study material was composed of cDNA or gDNA derived from T cells, B-cell-depleted T cells, or PBMCs. Subjects who had been exposed to COVID-19, were actively infected with it, or had recovered from it provided the deeply sampled blood TCRbeta repertoires that made up the dataset. The repertoires were released in a freely available public database intended as a resource for research on the immune response to SARS-CoV-2. Samples were obtained from the ongoing ImmuneRACE study (first 160 participants) and from roughly 1,300 subjects provided by 6 global collaborators. The sample metadata nearly always contained a de-identified subject ID, COVID-19 status, age in years and sex. Where HLA class I and class II types were available, the types were taken from metadata supplied by the sample provider, not from assay-based typing.

TCRbeta CDR3 regions were amplified from genomic DNA by means of the immunoSEQ Assay, a bias-controlled multiplex PCR. The original pipeline was this. The number of nucleated cells in each sample was estimated from the amplification of reference gene primers within the assay. To quantify the absolute abundance of each unique TCRbeta CDR3 rearrangement, sequence reads were collapsed and filtered. For each sample, productive Simpson clonality was calculated as the square root of Simpson's diversity index over productive rearrangements. Drawn from immuneACCESS, this table holds only the in-frame rearrangements with V and J called that TCRdb kept. Clones are partly lost; checked studies trace under half to an unresolved V gene and leave the rest unexplained. Clone size and the V and J calls come from that table; the DNA yielded D and trimming. This sample holds just over 250,000 clones; approximately 91% were observed only once. Of the sample, approximately 2.6% is held by the ten largest clones.

Summary of the overall study and its limitations: The quantity of clinical and demographic metadata differed by source and by participant and was supplied without curation.

In Seattle, one collaborating source enrolled patients while the infection was active and tracked those patients longitudinally over the course of disease. Collaborating institutions collected whole blood in K2EDTA tubes following their own protocols. For TCRbeta analysis, collaborator samples were shipped as frozen whole blood, as isolated PBMCs, or as DNA extracted from either sample type. Turning to this clone: Its antigen is not yet known. No qualities accompany the bases; no much larger clone lies one base away.

The specimen was peripheral blood. This receptor was obtained from a person between 18 and 35 years old with COVID-19, enrolled during active disease.

At the DNA level, the sequence is TGTGCCAGCAAAGGAGGGGACAGAATTAACTATGGCTACACCTTC. This codes for CASKGGDRINYGYTF. The sequence joins TRBV6-5 to TRBJ1-2; TRBD1 agrees with 7 junctional bases. Based on the germline V gene, the CDR1 and CDR2 sequences are MNHEY and SVGAGI. The CDR3 runs 15 amino acids, cysteine and phenylalanine included. Only the CDR3 part of the read is kept: 45 bases, read in frame from the first base. V is pruned by 7 bases and J by 1 base, leaving 9 bases of the junction without a gene match.